The sequence of this TCR beta chain was determined in a study of blood T cell repertoires in COVID-19. About the study: PBMCs, B-cell-depleted T cells, or T cells were the source of the cDNA or gDNA that made up the material.

This study enrolled people aged about 18 to 95 from around 25 US geographic areas. Original processing notes: Cell counts per sample came from amplifying reference gene primers. Here immunoSEQ multiplex PCR was the method, and the copy in TCRdb shows in-frame clones only, minus some. V and J calls and clone size are given by that table; D and trimming were obtained from the DNA. The sample contains 300,000 to 400,000 clones, 85% to 90% of which appear only once. V dropped 4 bases and J dropped 3 bases, with 7 bases sitting between them. The CDR3 totals 12 residues. This clonotype was obtained from a woman under 40 with acute COVID-19. Sequencing input: PBMCs or T cells enriched from blood (not recorded which). The chain uses TRBV12-3 or TRBV12-4 and TRBJ2-7; a weak D match, TRBD2 (6 bases). The CDR3 DNA sequence: TGTGCCAGCAGTTGGGGGGTCTACGAGCAGTACTTC. Translated: CASSWGVYEQYF.